The sample holds many counts of the clone carrying this TCR beta chain. Its antigen is not identified. These data originate in a study of blood T cells in healthy people across ages. Study background: The template switching approach captured approximately one barcoded beta molecule for every two T cells.

Germline values: CDR1 SQVTM, CDR2 ANQGSEA. CDR3 length: 11 residues. V lost 6 bases to trimming and J lost 7 bases, with 12 bases between them. Findings of the study overall: A greater number of naive CD4+ cells and higher diversity distinguished long-lived donors from aged donors.

A second PCR, run for about 6 to 12 cycles, used a sample-barcoded 5' primer plus a J-beta primer mix. Via MiXCR, TCRdb re-called the 5' RACE reads, giving one row per CDR3 protein. The table has hundreds of thousands of distinct CDR3 sequences, 40% to 50% seen once. The rearrangement links TRBV29-1 to TRBJ1-2; D is ambiguous. The receptor comes from a man between 60 and 75 years old in good health. The sample consisted of blood. Here the CDR3 reads CSVEWGLGYTF. The DNA of the CDR3 is TGCAGCGTAGAGTGGGGTCTTGGCTACACCTTC.